This section outlines one TCR beta chain sequence together with its context. Using RNA transcripts as the source, TCR beta CDR3 regions were amplified. The HTBI primer set was used in a first-round RT-PCR of the TCR CDR3. Using its own MiXCR run on the multiplex PCR reads, TCRdb lists one record per CDR3 protein. The sample yields around 250,000 distinct CDR3 sequences, roughly 15% seen once. This specimen comes from a study of T cells in Graves' hyperthyroidism and ophthalmopathy. CDR1 and CDR2 from the germline V gene are MDHEN and SYDVKM. This CDR3 spans 13 amino acids. Between the trimmed V and J ends, which lost 3 bases and 8 bases, there was a span of 13 bases.

This chain joins TRBV28 and TRBJ1-1; D is perhaps TRBD1 (5 bases). This TCR was sampled from a woman aged 40-49 years with Graves' hyperthyroidism that later progressed to Graves' ophthalmopathy. Material: blood. The CDR3 is CASSFRDSREAFF. Here the CDR3 DNA reads TGTGCCAGCAGTTTCCGGGACTCGAGGGAAGCTTTCTTT. Full variable domain (missing parts from reference TRBV28 and TRBJ1-1): DVKVTQSSRYLVKRTGEKVFLECVQDMDHENMFWYRQDPGLGLRLIYFSYDVKMKEKGDIPEGYSVSREKKERFSLILESASTNQTSMYLCASSFRDSREAFFGQGTRLTVV.